The 31 T cell receptor beta chains reported below all come from one sample, sequenced in a study of regulatory T cells in long-lasting Graves disease. This sample's time point: newly diagnosed GD, antithyroid drugs for less than 3 months. TCR sequences were obtained from RNA taken from PBMCs. Investigators prepared the TCR beta libraries by applying iRepertoire HTBI primers and Arm-PCR of CDR3 regions. TCRdb analysed the multiplex PCR reads with MiXCR anew, one entry per CDR3 protein. The data contain approximately 470,000 distinct CDR3 sequences, 15% to 20% of them singletons. These data also featured in a second study, about T cells in Graves' hyperthyroidism and ophthalmopathy.

Source: peripheral blood mononuclear cells (PBMCs), taken at new diagnosis, from a patient treated with antithyroid drugs. Receptor source: a man aged 40-49 years with Graves disease.

The sample holds many counts of this clonotype. The chain carries TRBV29-1 and TRBJ2-7; 13 nucleotides agree with TRBD2. Germline V gives CDR1 SQVTM, CDR2 ANQGSEA. Trimming removed 5 bases from V and 3 bases from J; junction bases left unmatched: 4. The CDR3 loop spans 14 amino acids. The CDR3 sequence: CSVIGTSGNYEQYF. In DNA form, the CDR3 reads TGCAGCGTTATCGGGACTAGCGGGAACTACGAGCAGTACTTC.

Points on this clonotype: A far larger clone is one base from this, pointing to a likely read error. The rearrangement uses TRBV7-8 and TRBJ2-7; D might be TRBD2 (7 bases). The CDR3 runs 15 residues. Trimming pared 5 bases from V and 5 bases from J, leaving 19 bases between. In germline, CDR1 is SGHVS, CDR2 FQNEAQ. CDR3 nucleotide sequence: TGTGCCAGCAGCCAACGGGGGGACATTAGGGACGAGCAGTACTTC. Translation: CASSQRGDIRDEQYF.

This clonotype came up many times. This chain joins TRBV20-1 and TRBJ2-7; TRBD2 aligns across 8 bases. The CDR3 contains 15 residues. V trimming: 5 bases; J trimming: 7 bases; junction bases outside the gene matches: 16. Germline CDR1 and CDR2: DFQATT and SNEGSKA (reference sequence). The CDR3 here is CSAVPLTGGPGEQYF. The CDR3 region has the DNA TGCAGTGCTGTACCATTAACGGGAGGGCCGGGGGAGCAGTACTTC.

The rearrangement joins TRBV12-3 or TRBV12-4 to TRBJ1-5; TRBD1 matches 10 bases. The CDR3 runs 17 residues. V was clipped by 4 bases and J by 0 bases; unmatched bases: 6. The CDR3 DNA reads as TGTGCCAGCAGTTGGGACAGGGGTTCCCTTAGCAATCAGCCCCAGCATTTT. It specifies CASSWDRGSLSNQPQHF.

This clonotype occurred a few times. The chain uses TRBV20-1 and TRBJ1-5, with a possible D match to TRBD1 (5 bases). The germline V gene has CDR1 DFQATT and CDR2 SNEGSKA (reference sequence). Trimming left V 6 bases short and J 5 bases short, with 11 bases between. The CDR3 contains 12 residues. CDR3 bases: TGCAGTGCCATAAGGGGAGATCAGCCCCAGCATTTT. Its protein is CSAIRGDQPQHF.

This clonotype was detected many times. The chain has TRBV7-9 and TRBJ2-1; 12 bases are shared with TRBD2. J was trimmed by 8 bases and V by 4 bases; bases with no gene match: 9. The CDR3 length is 16 residues. Germline CDR1 reads SEHNR; CDR2 reads FQNEAQ (reference sequence). CDR3 in DNA: TGTGCCAGCAGCTCCCCTGAGACTAGCGGGAGACATGAGCAGTTCTTC. It encodes CASSSPETSGRHEQFF.

This clonotype was counted only a few times. This rearrangement joins TRBV6-2 or TRBV6-3 to TRBJ2-7, with 11 bases identical to TRBD1. J gave up 6 bases and V 0 bases, and 4 bases lay outside the gene matches. Germline CDR1 MNHEY, CDR2 SVGEGT. CDR3 length: 15 amino acids. The CDR3 DNA is TGTGCCAGCAGTTACTCAGGGACAGGGGGACGCGAGCAGTACTTC. Its protein product is CASSYSGTGGREQYF.

This clonotype appeared many times. This rearrangement joins TRBV7-9 to TRBJ2-1; perhaps TRBD1 as D (5 bases). Germline V gives CDR1 SEHNR, CDR2 FQNEAQ (reference sequence). The CDR3 is made up of 12 amino acids. V lost 4 bases to trimming and J lost 14 bases, with 15 bases between them. The CDR3 sequence is CASSSSQGVEFF. In DNA form, the CDR3 reads TGTGCCAGCAGCTCGTCTCAGGGTGTTGAGTTCTTC.

This clonotype showed up many times. The chain links TRBV15 to TRBJ2-1; 9 nucleotides line up with TRBD2. V shed 4 bases and J 5 bases; nucleotides not matched to a gene: 6. Per the germline V gene, CDR1 is LNHNV and CDR2 is YYDKDF (reference sequence). The CDR3 runs 15 residues. The CDR3 protein is CATSKRLAVNNEQFF. Here the CDR3 DNA reads TGTGCCACCAGCAAACGACTAGCGGTTAACAATGAGCAGTTCTTC.

This clonotype was detected a few times. The gene calls are TRBV20-1 and TRBJ2-7; 10 bases map to TRBD1. V lost 5 bases, J lost 4 bases, and 5 bases stayed unmatched. CDR3 length: 13 amino acids. Germline lookup yields CDR1 DFQATT and CDR2 SNEGSKA (reference sequence). This chain's CDR3 is CSAGTGDRYEQYF. As DNA, the CDR3 is TGCAGTGCTGGGACAGGGGATAGATACGAGCAGTACTTC.

This clonotype was detected only a few times. The chain links TRBV2 to TRBJ2-1, with a tentative D call TRBD1 (5 bases). The CDR3 spans 14 residues. With 7 bases removed from V and 5 bases from J, the gap between germline ends came to 15 bases. Germline values: CDR1 SNHLY, CDR2 FYNNEI. The CDR3 spells CASNSQGPDNEQFF. CDR3 nucleotide sequence: TGTGCCAGCAACTCGCAGGGCCCTGACAATGAGCAGTTCTTC.

Remarks on this clonotype: Just one base apart from a much larger clone, this may be a read error. As the CDR3 is not closed by the conserved phenylalanine or tryptophan, this likely results from a read error. The rearrangement joins TRBV20-1 to TRBJ2-1; TRBD2 agrees at 7 bases. CDR1 and CDR2 from the germline V gene are DFQATT and SNEGSKA (reference sequence). With 5 bases clipped from V and 4 bases from J, the junction kept 8 bases outside the gene matches. The CDR3 is 14 amino acids. The CDR3: CSAPPSGPYNEQFS. The CDR3 DNA reads as TGCAGTGCTCCTCCTAGCGGACCGTACAATGAGCAGTTCTCC.

This clonotype has more than one count but fewer than ten. The rearrangement joins TRBV5-1 to TRBJ2-1; D gene unclear. Germline CDR1 SGHRS, CDR2 YFSETQ. The CDR3 is made up of 13 amino acids. Trimming took off 0 bases at V and 10 bases at J, with 11 bases between the two ends. The DNA for the CDR3 is TGCGCCAGCAGCTTGGTGGCCCGCGCGGAGCAGTTCTTC. This translates into CASSLVARAEQFF. Full variable domain (outside the CDR3, taken from reference TRBV5-1 and TRBJ2-1): KAGVTQTPRYLIKTRGQQVTLSCSPISGHRSVSWYQQTPGQGLQFLFEYFSETQRNKGNFPGRFSGRQFSNSRSEMNVSTLELGDSALYLCASSLVARAEQFFGPGTRLTVL.

Regarding this clonotype: The junction does not match germline at one end; this may be a read error. The V gene is TRBV12-3 or TRBV12-4, the J gene TRBJ1-1; D gene uncertain. There are 13 residues in the CDR3. This chain's CDR3 is CASSLWAYTGAFF. The CDR3, as DNA: TGTGCCAGCAGTTTATGGGCCTACACTGGAGCTTTCTTT.

This clonotype has ten or more counts. The gene calls are TRBV7-9 and TRBJ2-1, with 10 bases identical to TRBD2. Germline V lookup: CDR1 SEHNR, CDR2 FQNEAQ (reference sequence). The V and J ends lost 1 base and 4 bases, in that order; junction bases with no gene match: 7. The CDR3 loop spans 17 amino acids. The CDR3 nucleotides are TGTGCCAGCAGCTTAGGGAATAGCGGGAGGAGTTACAATGAGCAGTTCTTC. Translated: CASSLGNSGRSYNEQFF.

To note about this clonotype: A much larger clonotype is one base distant, so this may be a read error. This chain uses TRBV5-1 with TRBJ2-3, with a possible D match to TRBD1 (5 bases). The CDR3 is 17 residues long. Trimming removed 0 bases at V and 4 bases at J, with 18 bases between. Germline V gives CDR1 SGHRS, CDR2 YFSETQ. As DNA, the CDR3 is TGCGCCAGCAGCTTGGCCAAAACTGGCATCAGGGCAGATACGCAGTATTTT. Translation: CASSLAKTGIRADTQYF. The full variable domain, rest sourced from reference TRBV5-1 and TRBJ2-3, is KAGVTQTPRYLIKTRGQQVTLSCSPISGHRSVSWYQQTPGQGLQFLFEYFSETQRNKGNFPGRFSGRQFSNSRSEMNVSTLELGDSALYLCASSLAKTGIRADTQYFGPGTRLTVL.

This clonotype appeared many times. The chain has TRBV12-3 or TRBV12-4 and TRBJ2-7; 9 bases map to TRBD1. The trim removed 7 bases at V and 3 bases at J, leaving 10 bases unmatched. CDR3 length: 15 amino acids. The CDR3 loop is CASKPTGGNGYEQYF. CDR3 coding DNA: TGTGCCAGCAAACCCACAGGGGGCAACGGCTACGAGCAGTACTTC.

This clonotype was seen ten or more times. This chain joins TRBV6-5 and TRBJ2-5; D unresolved. Trimming cost V 0 bases and J 3 bases, with 8 bases left between them. Germline V gives CDR1 MNHEY, CDR2 SVGAGI. The CDR3 has 14 amino acids. The CDR3 spells CASSYSAGKETQYF. The DNA for the CDR3 is TGTGCCAGCAGTTACTCCGCTGGAAAAGAGACCCAGTACTTC.

The chain recombines TRBV12-3 or TRBV12-4 with TRBJ2-5; D is perhaps TRBD1 (5 bases). Trimming removed 8 bases at V and 1 base at J, with 11 bases between. This CDR3 is built from 13 residues. The CDR3 region is CASSPGFQETQYF. The CDR3 region has the DNA TGTGCCAGCTCACCAGGGTTCCAAGAGACCCAGTACTTC.

Points on this clonotype: Since the CDR3 does not end with the conserved phenylalanine or tryptophan, this likely comes from a read error. The chain is built from TRBV12-3 or TRBV12-4 and TRBJ2-3; TRBD2 matches at 7 bases. This CDR3 region has 15 residues. Trimming took 10 bases from V and 4 from J; bases not matched to a gene: 14. The CDR3 nucleotides are TGTGCCACGAGAGTAGCGGGCCACGGGTCAGATACGCAGTATTCT. It yields the protein CATRVAGHGSDTQYS.

This clonotype showed up many times. The chain is built from TRBV19 and TRBJ1-1; TRBD1 aligns across 8 bases. The ends lost 5 bases at V and 4 bases at J; junction bases unmatched: 6. Germline V CDR1 and CDR2: LNHDA, SQIVND (reference sequence). This CDR3 has 14 residues. CDR3 amino acids: CASSSGDRGTEAFF. The CDR3 DNA sequence: TGTGCCAGTAGTTCCGGAGACAGGGGCACTGAAGCTTTCTTT.

This clonotype was picked up many times. The chain is built from TRBV28 and TRBJ1-5; the match to TRBD1 covers 7 bases. The CDR3 runs 15 residues. Germline-derived CDR1 and CDR2 are MDHEN and SYDVKM. Trimming took 3 bases from V and 4 from J; bases not matched to a gene: 6. The CDR3 DNA reads TGTGCCAGCAGTTTTTCAGGACAGGTAAATCAGCCCCAGCATTTT. It specifies CASSFSGQVNQPQHF.

For the CDR3, the DNA is TGTGCCAGCAGCTTAGGATTGCGGGAGGGCGCCGGGGAGCTGTTTTTT. It translates to CASSLGLREGAGELFF. The genes are TRBV11-2 and TRBJ2-2; TRBD2 aligns across 9 bases. V shed 1 base and J 6 bases; nucleotides not matched to a gene: 6. The CDR3 sequence is 16 residues long. Germline CDR1 is SGHAT and CDR2 is FQNNGV.

Of note for this clonotype: A read error is possible here, since a much larger clone lies one base away. The chain carries TRBV20-1 and TRBJ2-6, with D possibly matching TRBD1 (5 bases). Germline V CDR1 and CDR2: DFQATT, SNEGSKA (reference sequence). The CDR3 runs 12 residues. CDR3 in DNA: TGCGGAATGTTATCTGGGGCCAGCGTCCTGACTTTC. Translated, it gives CGMLSGASVLTF.

The table lists this clonotype with many counts. The chain is built from TRBV20-1 and TRBJ2-5; D uncertain. From germline, CDR1 is DFQATT and CDR2 SNEGSKA (reference sequence). CDR3 length: 14 residues. V was trimmed by 2 bases and J by 2 bases, leaving 12 bases between them. The DNA of the CDR3 is TGCAGTGCTAGAAAAGGTGAACTTCAAGAGACCCAGTACTTC. It encodes CSARKGELQETQYF.

This clonotype was seen ten or more times. The chain links TRBV5-1 to TRBJ1-4; 9 bases match TRBD1. Trimming took 1 base from V and 5 from J; bases not matched to a gene: 3. The V gene's germline CDR1 is SGHRS and CDR2 YFSETQ. This CDR3 comprises 15 residues. CDR3 DNA: TGCGCCAGCAGCTTGCGGACAGGGGAGAATGAAAAACTGTTTTTT. Translating gives CASSLRTGENEKLFF.

This chain connects TRBV20-1 to TRBJ2-1; 8 bases align to TRBD1. V trimming: 4 bases; J trimming: 0 bases; junction bases outside the gene matches: 8. The CDR3 totals 16 residues. Per the germline V gene, CDR1 is DFQATT and CDR2 is SNEGSKA (reference sequence). The DNA for the CDR3 is TGCAGTGCTACAGTTTCAGGGGGCAGCTCCTACAATGAGCAGTTCTTC. It specifies CSATVSGGSSYNEQFF.

The chain recombines TRBV20-1 with TRBJ2-5, with 7 positions matching TRBD2. Germline V lookup: CDR1 DFQATT, CDR2 SNEGSKA (reference sequence). Trimming took 4 bases from V and 1 from J; bases not matched to a gene: 24. The CDR3 runs to 20 residues. CDR3 sequence (DNA): TGCAGTGCTACAACAGACGGCCACTCGGGGGGAGGAGGGGTCCAAGAGACCCAGTACTTC. Protein sequence: CSATTDGHSGGGGVQETQYF.

There are many counts of this clonotype. This chain links TRBV20-1 with TRBJ2-1; TRBD1 might be the D (6 bases). This CDR3 has 14 residues. Trimming shortened V by 6 bases and J by 7 bases, and 19 bases separated the two germline ends. The germline CDR1 and CDR2 sequences are DFQATT and SNEGSKA (reference sequence). The CDR3 DNA sequence: TGCAGTGCACCCGAACTCATCGGGACAAATGAGCAGTTCTTC. Protein product: CSAPELIGTNEQFF.

This clonotype was seen ten or more times. This rearrangement joins TRBV7-9 to TRBJ2-3; 9 nucleotides align to TRBD1. The CDR3 is 15 residues long. Germline loops: CDR1 SEHNR, CDR2 FQNEAQ (reference sequence). The V and J ends lost 5 bases and 1 base, in that order; junction bases with no gene match: 4. The DNA for the CDR3 is TGTGCCAGCAGCCACCGGGACAGGGGCACAGATACGCAGTATTTT. Amino acid sequence: CASSHRDRGTDTQYF.

The rearrangement joins TRBV24-1 to TRBJ2-3; no firm D call. V was trimmed by 1 base and J by 1 base, leaving 11 bases between them. Germline values: CDR1 KGHDR, CDR2 SFDVKD. The CDR3 runs 16 residues. The CDR3 loop is CATSDLGPRGTDTQYF. The CDR3 DNA follows: TGTGCCACCAGTGATTTAGGGCCAAGGGGCACAGATACGCAGTATTTT.